These 9 T cell receptor beta chains share one sample of origin, sequenced in a study of CD8 T cells in Susac syndrome. Random hexamers were used to reverse transcribe an amount of 0.5 to 1 ug RNA. TCRdb ran MiXCR on the immunoSEQ multiplex PCR reads and lists one entry per CDR3 protein. The sample has about 150,000 distinct CDR3 sequences; 85% to 95% are singletons. The specimen was CD8+ T cells from PBMCs. The receptors were gathered from a human donor with multiple sclerosis.

A single count supports this clonotype. The chain uses TRBV4-2 and TRBJ2-1; TRBD2 might be the D (7 bases). The CDR3 is 15 amino acids. Germline V gene lookup returns CDR1 LGHNA and CDR2 YNFKEQ. Trimming cost V 3 bases and J 5 bases, with 14 bases left between them. In DNA, the CDR3 is TGTGCCAGCAGCCAGGGGAGGGGGATAAACAATGAGCAGTTCTTC. It is translated as CASSQGRGINNEQFF.

This chain uses TRBV7-8 with TRBJ2-2; D not certain. Trimming removed 5 bases from V and 6 bases from J, with 10 bases in between. This CDR3 has 13 residues. Germline V gene lookup returns CDR1 SGHVS and CDR2 FQNEAQ. CDR3 sequence (DNA): TGTGCCAGCAGCCCCCGCCCCCCCGGGGAGCTGTTTTTT. Translation gives CASSPRPPGELFF.

The chain carries TRBV29-1 and TRBJ2-1, with 10 bases identical to TRBD2. CDR1 is SQVTM and CDR2 is ANQGSEA in the germline V gene. After removal of 0 bases from V and 1 base from J, the junction contained 0 bases not matched to a gene. CDR3 length: 15 amino acids. The CDR3 DNA reads as TGCAGCGTTGAAGAACTAGCGGGGTCCTACAATGAGCAGTTCTTC. It codes for CSVEELAGSYNEQFF.

This chain uses TRBV29-1 with TRBJ1-2, with D perhaps TRBD1 (6 bases). The germline CDR1 and CDR2 sequences are SQVTM and ANQGSEA. Trimming left V 4 bases short and J 3 bases short, with 21 bases between. The CDR3 runs 16 residues. CDR3 bases: TGCAGCGTTGTAACGGCAGGGGAATCGGTCCACTATGGCTACACCTTC. It yields the protein CSVVTAGESVHYGYTF.

This clonotype was observed once. This chain joins TRBV5-1 and TRBJ1-1; D remains ambiguous. The CDR3 length is 15 residues. Trimming removed 2 bases from V and 2 bases from J, with 13 bases in between. In germline, CDR1 is SGHRS, CDR2 YFSETQ. CDR3 amino acids: CASSFIAGSNTEAFF. Written as DNA, the CDR3 is TGCGCCAGCAGCTTCATAGCGGGCTCTAACACTGAAGCTTTCTTT.

This chain links TRBV7-8 with TRBJ1-3; 8 nucleotides align to TRBD1. Germline V gives CDR1 SGHVS, CDR2 FQNEAQ. V shed 1 base, J shed 2 bases, and the junction held 4 bases outside the gene matches. This CDR3 contains 16 residues. The CDR3 sequence: CASSLVVRGPGNTIYF. DNA for the CDR3: TGTGCCAGCAGCTTAGTGGTCAGGGGGCCTGGAAACACCATATATTTT.

V usage is TRBV28 and J usage is TRBJ2-5; no reliable D call. CDR1 and CDR2 from the germline V gene are MDHEN and SYDVKM. This CDR3 contains 15 residues. The V gene lost 8 bases and the J gene lost 1 base, with 17 bases spanning the gap. The CDR3 protein is CASCDPDGSQETQYF. Here the CDR3 DNA reads TGTGCCAGCTGTGACCCAGACGGTTCCCAAGAGACCCAGTACTTC.

This chain links TRBV7-9 with TRBJ1-2; tentative D call: TRBD1 (5 bases). Germline-derived CDR1 and CDR2 are SEHNR and FQNEAQ (reference sequence). The CDR3 is 16 amino acids. V lost 0 bases and J lost 3, with 14 bases in between. CDR3 sequence reads: CASSLAPKTDHYGYTF. The CDR3 DNA follows: TGTGCCAGCAGCTTAGCACCTAAGACAGACCACTATGGCTACACCTTC.

The chain is built from TRBV4-1 and TRBJ2-3, with 9 bases aligning to TRBD1. The CDR3 is 16 amino acids. Looked up from germline, CDR1 is MGHRA and CDR2 is YSYEKL. V shed 3 bases and J 2 bases; nucleotides not matched to a gene: 6. The CDR3 loop is CASSHARDRATDTQYF. The CDR3 nucleotides read TGCGCCAGCAGCCACGCCCGGGACAGGGCCACAGATACGCAGTATTTT.